The next 17 T cell receptor beta chains were all read from a single sample in a study of blood T cell repertoires in COVID-19. Method: immunoSEQ multiplex PCR; TCRdb's copy keeps in-frame clones and lacks some. Among tens of thousands of clones listed, approximately 86% were seen once. The sequenced sample was peripheral blood. These receptors originate from a man aged 40-50 years with acute or convalescent COVID-19.

CDR3 residues: CAWSGGGDQPQHF. The CDR3, as DNA: TGTGCCTGGAGTGGAGGGGGGGATCAGCCCCAGCATTTT. The chain links TRBV30 to TRBJ1-5, with D possibly being TRBD1 (6 bases). V lost 1 base to trimming and J lost 5 bases, with 9 bases between them. The germline gives CDR1 GTSNPN, CDR2 SVGIG (reference sequence). The CDR3 runs to 13 residues.

This clone was seen only once. V is TRBV5-1 and J is TRBJ2-2; D is undetermined. This CDR3 has 14 amino acids. CDR1 SGHRS and CDR2 YFSETQ come from the germline V gene. Trimming took off 5 bases at V and 0 bases at J, with 8 bases between the two ends. The CDR3 here is CASRDTPNTGELFF. In nucleotides, the CDR3 is TGCGCCAGCAGAGACACCCCGAACACCGGGGAGCTGTTTTTT.

V is TRBV19 and J is TRBJ1-2; a weak D match, TRBD1 (5 bases). Germline V gene lookup returns CDR1 LNHDA and CDR2 SQIVND (reference sequence). Trimming left V 5 bases short and J 5 bases short, with 18 bases between. The CDR3 has 15 amino acids. CDR3 amino acids: CASSLGLQVGYGYTF. The CDR3 bases are TGTGCCAGTAGTTTGGGACTCCAGGTCGGGTATGGCTACACCTTC.

The chain employs TRBV3-1 (or the pseudogene TRBV3-2) and TRBJ2-5, with D maybe TRBD2 (7 bases). In germline, CDR1 is LGHDT, CDR2 YNNKEL (reference sequence). This CDR3 contains 16 residues. V was trimmed by 4 bases and J by 2 bases, leaving 17 bases between them. The CDR3 nucleotides read TGTGCCAGCAGCCTTCTAGGGGGGGCCAATCAAGAGACCCAGTACTTC. Its protein is CASSLLGGANQETQYF.

The genes are TRBV2 and TRBJ1-1; 8 nucleotides align to TRBD1. CDR3 length equals 15 residues. Trimming cost V 5 bases and J 1 base; bases outside gene matches: 6. Germline assignment: CDR1 SNHLY and CDR2 FYNNEI. CDR3 sequence: CASSLLGQGNTEAFF. DNA of the CDR3: TGTGCCAGCAGTCTTCTCGGACAGGGGAACACTGAAGCTTTCTTT.

The chain joins TRBV28 to TRBJ1-6, with D tentatively TRBD1 (6 bases). Trimming took off 3 bases at V and 14 bases at J, with 17 bases between the two ends. Germline loops: CDR1 MDHEN, CDR2 SYDVKM. CDR3 length: 14 residues. CDR3 DNA: TGTGCCAGCAGTTTGGCAGGGGTTAATTCGGCCCTCCACTTT. It is translated as CASSLAGVNSALHF.

This clone was seen once. The gene calls are TRBV7-7 and TRBJ2-5; 7 bases line up with TRBD1. Trimming cost V 4 bases and J 5 bases; bases outside gene matches: 7. Germline V gene lookup returns CDR1 SSHAT and CDR2 FNYEAQ (reference sequence). The CDR3 loop spans 14 amino acids. As DNA, the CDR3 is TGTGCCAGCAGCTCGACAGGGAATCGCGAGACCCAGTACTTC. The encoded protein is CASSSTGNRETQYF.

The chain is built from TRBV6-6 and TRBJ2-3; 16 bases are shared with TRBD2. This CDR3 is 20 amino acids long. Germline-derived CDR1 and CDR2 are MNHNY and SVGAGI (reference sequence). The V and J ends lost 6 bases and 4 bases, in that order; junction bases with no gene match: 16. The CDR3, as DNA: TGTGCCAGCAGCGTCAACTCTATCCCGGGACTAGCGGGGGGGTCAGATACGCAGTATTTT. Encoded protein: CASSVNSIPGLAGGSDTQYF.

The chain is built from TRBV25-1 and TRBJ1-1; possibly TRBD1 for D (5 bases). Germline-derived CDR1 and CDR2 are MGHDK and SYGVNS. V dropped 8 bases and J dropped 5 bases, with 18 bases sitting between them. CDR3 length equals 14 residues. The CDR3 region is CASGTGGGWTEAFF. As DNA, the CDR3 is TGTGCCAGCGGGACTGGGGGGGGTTGGACTGAAGCTTTCTTT.

The chain links TRBV14 to TRBJ2-3, with D perhaps matching TRBD2 (5 bases). V was clipped by 0 bases and J by 8 bases, with 12 bases between them. This CDR3 has 14 amino acids. Germline V gene data show CDR1 as SGHDN and CDR2 as FVKESK. This CDR3 reads CASSQDRSSGTQYF. CDR3 DNA sequence: TGTGCCAGCAGCCAAGATCGGTCCAGCGGTACGCAGTATTTT. The whole variable domain, filled in from reference TRBV14 and TRBJ2-3, reads EAGVTQFPSHSVIEKGQTVTLRCDPISGHDNLYWYRRVMGKEIKFLLHFVKESKQDESGMPNNRFLAERTGGTYSTLKVQPAELEDSGVYFCASSQDRSSGTQYFGPGTRLTVL.

J is TRBJ1-2 and V is TRBV6-5; 7 bases agree with TRBD1. Germline-derived CDR1 and CDR2 are MNHEY and SVGAGI. The CDR3 sequence is 14 residues long. Trimming removed 6 bases from V and 1 base from J; junction bases left unmatched: 5. CDR3 nucleotide sequence: TGTGCCAGCAGCCCGGGACAGAATAACTATGGCTACACCTTC. This translates into CASSPGQNNYGYTF.

In this sample, this clone turned up once. The CDR3 is CASSLSGGAGWNQPQHF. The DNA for the CDR3 is TGTGCCAGCAGCCTCTCCGGGGGGGCTGGATGGAATCAGCCCCAGCATTTT. This sequence joins TRBV2 and TRBJ1-5, with a tentative D call TRBD1 (6 bases). Trimming stripped 6 bases from V and 4 bases from J, with 22 bases between. The CDR3 covers 17 residues. In germline, CDR1 is SNHLY, CDR2 FYNNEI. Together with reference TRBV2 and TRBJ1-5, the CDR3 gives the full variable domain: EPEVTQTPSHQVTQMGQEVILRCVPISNHLYFYWYRQILGQKVEFLVSFYNNEISEKSEIFDDQFSVERPDGSNFTLKIRSTKLEDSAMYFCASSLSGGAGWNQPQHFGDGTRLSIL.

The gene calls are TRBV29-1 and TRBJ1-3; 8 bases fit TRBD1. Germline V gives CDR1 SQVTM, CDR2 ANQGSEA. The V segment lost 5 bases and the J segment 0 bases; nucleotides outside the gene matches: 3. CDR3 length equals 14 residues. This CDR3 is CSVRTGNSGNTIYF. The CDR3 nucleotides are TGCAGCGTTCGGACAGGGAACTCTGGAAACACCATATATTTT.

The V gene is TRBV9, the J gene TRBJ1-1; possible D gene TRBD1, 5 bases. This CDR3 has 16 residues. The germline V gene encodes CDR1 SGDLS and CDR2 YYNGEE. Deletions cut 2 bases from V and 4 bases from J, with 18 bases between. Written as DNA, the CDR3 is TGTGCCAGCAGCGTGACTGACAGCCCGAGAGGCACTGAAGCTTTCTTT. Residues: CASSVTDSPRGTEAFF.

The chain combines TRBV7-8 with TRBJ1-3; 9 nucleotides agree with TRBD1. Germline lookup yields CDR1 SGHVS and CDR2 FQNEAQ. The CDR3 is made up of 15 amino acids. The V and J ends lost 1 base and 3 bases, in that order; junction bases with no gene match: 1. CDR3 coding DNA: TGTGCCAGCAGCTTAGGACAGGGGGGTGGAAACACCATATATTTT. Amino acids: CASSLGQGGGNTIYF. The full variable domain, in which reference TRBV7-8 and TRBJ1-3 provide the parts outside the CDR3, is GAGVSQSPRYKVAKRGQDVALRCDPISGHVSLFWYQQALGQGPEFLTYFQNEAQLDKSGLPSDRFFAERPEGSVSTLKIQRTQQEDSAVYLCASSLGQGGGNTIYFGEGSWLTVV.

The chain couples TRBV5-4 to TRBJ2-2, with D unresolved. The CDR3 length is 15 residues. The germline V and J ends were trimmed by 0 bases and 1 base, with 7 bases remaining between them. Germline V CDR1 and CDR2: SGHNT, YYREEE (reference sequence). The CDR3 nucleotides read TGTGCCAGCAGCTTGGGACTTGAGAACACCGGGGAGCTGTTTTTT. Translating it yields CASSLGLENTGELFF.

Only one count was recorded for this clone. In DNA, the CDR3 is TGTGCCAGCAGCAGTCAGAATACTGGGGCCAACGTCCTGACTTTC. It yields the protein CASSSQNTGANVLTF. V gene TRBV14 combines with J gene TRBJ2-6; D unclear. The CDR3 is made up of 15 amino acids. Germline CDR1 SGHDN, CDR2 FVKESK. V gave up 5 bases and J gave up 2 bases, with 10 bases separating them. Together with reference TRBV14 and TRBJ2-6, the CDR3 gives the full variable domain: EAGVTQFPSHSVIEKGQTVTLRCDPISGHDNLYWYRRVMGKEIKFLLHFVKESKQDESGMPNNRFLAERTGGTYSTLKVQPAELEDSGVYFCASSSQNTGANVLTFGAGSRLTVL.